One sample yielded the 15 T cell receptor beta chains listed below, sequenced in a study of cytomegalovirus exposure and HLA in healthy donors. Data came from immunoSEQ multiplex PCR; TCRdb stores just in-frame clones and leaves some out. The sample lists 130,000 or so clones, roughly 86% seen once, with 3% to 4% in the top ten. The sample comprised PBMCs. The receptor set was obtained from a man aged 30-40 years in good health and CMV-seronegative.

The J gene is TRBJ2-3, the V gene TRBV19, with D uncertain. CDR1 LNHDA and CDR2 SQIVND come from the germline V gene (reference sequence). This CDR3 is 14 amino acids long. With 10 bases removed from V and 0 bases from J, the gap between germline ends came to 14 bases. This chain's CDR3 is CAISPGPSTDTQYF. CDR3 DNA: TGTGCCATCTCCCCCGGTCCTAGCACAGATACGCAGTATTTT.

The V gene is TRBV7-3, the J gene TRBJ2-3; D is perhaps TRBD2 (6 bases). V lost 0 bases and J 2 bases, leaving 12 bases between the germline ends. Per germline, CDR1 SGHTA and CDR2 FQGTGA. The CDR3 has 16 amino acids. DNA for the CDR3: TGTGCCAGCAGCTTAACCGGAGGGATCTCCACAGATACGCAGTATTTT. This translates into CASSLTGGISTDTQYF.

The CDR3 DNA is TGTGCCAGCAGTAACCCCGGGACAGCTCTATACGAGCAGTACTTC. Translated, it gives CASSNPGTALYEQYF. The chain has TRBV6-5 and TRBJ2-7; TRBD1 aligns across 7 bases. This CDR3 region has 15 residues. V shed 5 bases and J 4 bases; nucleotides not matched to a gene: 11. Germline V gene sequence: CDR1 MNHEY, CDR2 SVGAGI.

This chain joins TRBV6-5 and TRBJ1-2; D is unclear. The V gene's germline CDR1 is MNHEY and CDR2 SVGAGI. The length of the CDR3 is 13 residues. Trimming took 2 bases from V and 8 from J, leaving 12 bases between them. The DNA for the CDR3 is TGTGCCAGCAGTTACGGGATCGGAGGGGGCTACACCTTC. This translates into CASSYGIGGGYTF.

The rearrangement links TRBV9 to TRBJ2-7, with D possibly matching TRBD1 (6 bases). CDR3 size: 15 residues. Germline V gives CDR1 SGDLS, CDR2 YYNGEE. Trimming took 4 bases from V and 4 from J, leaving 18 bases between them. CDR3 region: CASSPGSGTQYEQYF. The DNA of the CDR3 is TGTGCCAGCAGCCCGGGATCCGGGACACAATACGAGCAGTACTTC.

This clone has a single count. V gene TRBV2 combines with J gene TRBJ2-1; 10 bases are a match to TRBD1. CDR1 is SNHLY and CDR2 is FYNNEI in the germline V gene. This CDR3 spans 16 amino acids. Trimming cost V 6 bases and J 8 bases; bases outside gene matches: 13. The CDR3 nucleotides are TGTGCCAGCAGGGTAGGGCCGGGACAGGGGTCGGATGAGCAGTTCTTC. Its translation: CASRVGPGQGSDEQFF.

The chain carries TRBV15 and TRBJ1-6, with 7 bases matching TRBD1. The CDR3 totals 15 residues. From germline, CDR1 is LNHNV and CDR2 YYDKDF (reference sequence). V lost 5 bases, J lost 3 bases, and 4 bases stayed unmatched. CDR3 nucleotides: TGTGCCACCAGCCCCCGGGACAGCTATAATTCACCCCTCCACTTT. Translation gives CATSPRDSYNSPLHF. Full variable domain (rest looked up from reference TRBV15 and TRBJ1-6): DAMVIQNPRYQVTQFGKPVTLSCSQTLNHNVMYWYQQKSSQAPKLLFHYYDKDFNNEADTPDNFQSRRPNTSFCFLDIRSPGLGDTAMYLCATSPRDSYNSPLHFGNGTRLTVT.

This clone was seen only a few times. The rearrangement uses TRBV4-1 and TRBJ1-6; possibly TRBD1 for D (5 bases). The V end lost 4 bases, the J end lost 10 bases, and 14 bases lay between the germline ends. CDR1 is MGHRA and CDR2 is YSYEKL in the germline V gene. The CDR3 covers 14 residues. CDR3 nucleotide sequence: TGCGCCAGCAGCCTGACAGCTTTTTGGTCACCCCTCCACTTT. Its translation: CASSLTAFWSPLHF.

The rearrangement uses TRBV6-6 and TRBJ2-1; D may be TRBD1 (6 bases). Trimming removed 4 bases from V and 4 bases from J, with 11 bases in between. The CDR3 has 14 residues. Germline loops: CDR1 MNHNY, CDR2 SVGAGI (reference sequence). The CDR3 sequence: CASSSHTGYNEQFF. DNA of the CDR3: TGTGCCAGCAGTTCTCATACAGGGTACAATGAGCAGTTCTTC.

This clone was picked up a small number of times. This sequence joins TRBV5-1 and TRBJ2-7, with D maybe TRBD1 (6 bases). In germline, CDR1 is SGHRS, CDR2 YFSETQ. This CDR3 is built from 13 residues. V lost 3 bases and J 2 bases, leaving 9 bases between the germline ends. The CDR3 loop is CASSSDSAYEQYF. CDR3 bases: TGCGCCAGCAGCTCGGACAGCGCCTACGAGCAGTACTTC. The full variable domain, its missing parts supplied by reference TRBV5-1 and TRBJ2-7, is KAGVTQTPRYLIKTRGQQVTLSCSPISGHRSVSWYQQTPGQGLQFLFEYFSETQRNKGNFPGRFSGRQFSNSRSEMNVSTLELGDSALYLCASSSDSAYEQYFGPGTRLTVT.

The chain combines TRBV7-9 with TRBJ2-1; TRBD2 matches at 12 bases. The CDR3 contains 16 residues. V lost 2 bases and J lost 8; bases outside the gene matches: 7. From germline, CDR1 is SEHNR and CDR2 FQNEAQ (reference sequence). CDR3 DNA sequence: TGTGCCAGCAGCTTACTCCAGACTAGCGGGGGATATGAGCAGTTCTTC. This codes for CASSLLQTSGGYEQFF.

The chain recombines TRBV5-5 with TRBJ2-7, with D unclear. Germline assignment: CDR1 SGHKS and CDR2 YYEKEE (reference sequence). V was shortened by 2 bases and J by 4 bases, with 10 bases between the two germline ends. The CDR3 runs 13 residues. CDR3 amino acids: CASSFNTAYEQYF. In DNA, the CDR3 is TGTGCCAGCAGCTTTAACACAGCTTACGAGCAGTACTTC. Supplemented by reference TRBV5-5 and TRBJ2-7, the full variable domain reads DAGVTQSPTHLIKTRGQQVTLRCSPISGHKSVSWYQQVLGQGPQFIFQYYEKEERGRGNFPDRFSARQFPNYSSELNVNALLLGDSALYLCASSFNTAYEQYFGPGTRLTVT.

The rearrangement uses TRBV28 and TRBJ2-1, with D possibly TRBD1 on 6 matching bases. Trimming removed 1 base at V and 7 bases at J, with 17 bases between. The CDR3 runs 16 residues. Germline CDR1 reads MDHEN; CDR2 reads SYDVKM. This chain's CDR3 is CASSLYGTPSWNEQFF. CDR3 in DNA: TGTGCCAGCAGTTTATACGGGACACCCTCTTGGAATGAGCAGTTCTTC.

The chain's CDR3 is CASSLGQGSEAFF. The CDR3 DNA reads TGTGCCAGCAGCTTAGGACAGGGGAGTGAAGCTTTCTTT. The chain combines TRBV7-6 with TRBJ1-1; 8 nucleotides line up with TRBD1. The CDR3 totals 13 residues. J gave up 7 bases and V 1 base, and 2 bases lay outside the gene matches. The V gene's germline CDR1 is SGHVS and CDR2 FNYEAQ.

This clone was recorded once. The rearrangement links TRBV28 to TRBJ2-7, with TRBD1 matching 7 bases. The V gene's germline CDR1 is MDHEN and CDR2 SYDVKM. V gave up 3 bases and J gave up 4 bases; unmatched junction bases: 6. The CDR3 runs 14 residues. The CDR3 nucleotides read TGTGCCAGCAGTTTTAGTCCCAGGGGGTACGAGCAGTACTTC. Protein sequence: CASSFSPRGYEQYF.